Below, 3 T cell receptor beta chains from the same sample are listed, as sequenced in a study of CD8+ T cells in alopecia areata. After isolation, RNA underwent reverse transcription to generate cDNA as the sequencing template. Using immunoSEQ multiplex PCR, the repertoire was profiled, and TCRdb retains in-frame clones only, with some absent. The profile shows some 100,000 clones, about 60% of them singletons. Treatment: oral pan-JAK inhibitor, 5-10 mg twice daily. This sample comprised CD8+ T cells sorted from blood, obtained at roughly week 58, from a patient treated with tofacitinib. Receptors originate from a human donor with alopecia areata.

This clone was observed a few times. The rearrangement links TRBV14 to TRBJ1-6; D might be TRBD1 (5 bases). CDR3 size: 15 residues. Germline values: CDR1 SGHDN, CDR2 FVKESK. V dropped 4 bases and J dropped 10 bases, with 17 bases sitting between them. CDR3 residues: CASSPMAGSYSPLHF. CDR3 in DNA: TGTGCCAGCAGCCCGATGGCAGGGAGTTACTCACCCCTCCACTTT.

In nucleotides, the CDR3 is TGCGCCAGCAGCTTGGTGTTCGGGACAGATACGCAGTATTTT. This codes for CASSLVFGTDTQYF. This sequence joins TRBV5-1 and TRBJ2-3, with no clear D. The ends were cut back, 0 bases at V and 3 bases at J, with 8 bases in the middle. The length of the CDR3 is 14 residues. Germline assignment: CDR1 SGHRS and CDR2 YFSETQ. The whole variable domain, remainder taken from reference TRBV5-1 and TRBJ2-3, is KAGVTQTPRYLIKTRGQQVTLSCSPISGHRSVSWYQQTPGQGLQFLFEYFSETQRNKGNFPGRFSGRQFSNSRSEMNVSTLELGDSALYLCASSLVFGTDTQYFGPGTRLTVL.

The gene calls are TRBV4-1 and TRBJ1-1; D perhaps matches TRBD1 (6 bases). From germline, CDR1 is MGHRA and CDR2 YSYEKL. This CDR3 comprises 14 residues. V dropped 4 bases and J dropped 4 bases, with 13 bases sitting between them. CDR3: CASSRGGSVTEAFF. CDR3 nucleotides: TGCGCCAGCAGCCGGGGGGGCTCGGTCACTGAAGCTTTCTTT.